A single sample is the source of the 2 T cell receptor beta chains below, sequenced in a study of blood T cells in healthy people across ages. It was with a sample-barcoded 5' primer and a J-beta primer mix that a second PCR of roughly 6 to 12 cycles was run. Each CDR3 protein gets one entry after TCRdb re-called the 5' RACE reads with MiXCR. The sample contains roughly 2 million distinct CDR3 sequences, roughly 49% of which appear only once. Sequenced: blood. These receptors came from a middle-aged woman in good health.

The chain carries TRBV4-2 and TRBJ2-3, with D perhaps TRBD2 (6 bases). The V end lost 3 bases, the J end lost 2 bases, and 12 bases lay between the germline ends. CDR3 size: 15 residues. From germline, CDR1 is LGHNA and CDR2 YNFKEQ. The DNA of the CDR3 is TGTGCCAGCAGCCACCCGGGACTTTCCACAGATACGCAGTATTTT. This codes for CASSHPGLSTDTQYF.

This sequence joins TRBV27 and TRBJ1-5; D is unclear. This CDR3 contains 15 residues. Germline V gene sequence: CDR1 MNHEY, CDR2 SMNVEV (reference sequence). Trimming took 10 bases from V and 6 from J, leaving 22 bases between them. The CDR3 spells CATTRRWGGGQPQHF. CDR3 DNA: TGTGCCACCACACGGAGGTGGGGTGGCGGTCAGCCCCAGCATTTT.